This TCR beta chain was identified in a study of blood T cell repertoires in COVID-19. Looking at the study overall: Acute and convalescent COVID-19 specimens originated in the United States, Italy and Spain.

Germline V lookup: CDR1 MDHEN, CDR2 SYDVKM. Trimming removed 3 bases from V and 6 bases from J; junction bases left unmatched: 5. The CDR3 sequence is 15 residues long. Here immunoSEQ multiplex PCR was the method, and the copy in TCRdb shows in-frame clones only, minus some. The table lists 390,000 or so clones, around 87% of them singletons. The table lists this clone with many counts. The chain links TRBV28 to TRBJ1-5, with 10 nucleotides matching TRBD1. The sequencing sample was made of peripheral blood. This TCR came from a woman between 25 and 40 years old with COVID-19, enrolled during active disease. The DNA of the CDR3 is TGTGCCAGCAGTTTCGGGACAGGGGAGCGTCAGCCCCAGCATTTT. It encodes CASSFGTGERQPQHF.